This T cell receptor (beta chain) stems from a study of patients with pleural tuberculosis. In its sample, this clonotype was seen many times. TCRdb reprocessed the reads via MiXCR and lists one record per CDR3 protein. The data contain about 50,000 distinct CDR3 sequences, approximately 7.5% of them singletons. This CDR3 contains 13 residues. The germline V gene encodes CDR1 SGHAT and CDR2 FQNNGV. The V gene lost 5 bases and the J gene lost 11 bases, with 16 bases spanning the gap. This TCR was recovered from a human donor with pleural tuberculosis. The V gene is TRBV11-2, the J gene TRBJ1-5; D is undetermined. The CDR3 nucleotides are TGTGCCAGCAGCCACGGTAAGGGTCTGGCCCAGCATTTT. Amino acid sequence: CASSHGKGLAQHF.